The 12 T cell receptor beta chains presented below share a single source sample, sequenced in a study of blood T cells in healthy people across ages (dated by TCRdb to between 2014 and 2016). The library was produced with 5' RACE. The listed sequencing device is Illumina HiSeq 2500. A second 7 to 11 cycle PCR used a sample-barcoded 5' primer and a J-beta primer mix. TCRdb applied fastp at Q25 and MiXCR to the public reads, then kept only in-frame beta chains. Each CDR3 protein appears once, grouped with its most common genes and DNA. Recorded for this sample are approximately 800,000 distinct CDR3 sequences; 62% of them occurred a single time. 25% to 35% of the sample is held by the ten biggest clonotypes. The sequencing sample was made of blood. These receptors all come from a man younger than 40 in good health.

The chain links TRBV19 to TRBJ2-7, with 8 bases that match TRBD1. The germline CDR1 and CDR2 sequences are LNHDA and SQIVND (reference sequence). The CDR3 spans 13 residues. V lost 10 bases to trimming and J lost 2 bases; unmatched junction nucleotides: 7. CDR3 nucleotides: TGTGCCACCGCGCGACAGGGGACCTACGAGCAGTACTTC. Translation gives CATARQGTYEQYF.

This chain joins TRBV6-2 or TRBV6-3 and TRBJ2-1; 11 bases map to TRBD2. V lost 6 bases to trimming and J lost 4 bases; unmatched junction nucleotides: 8. The germline gives CDR1 MNHEY, CDR2 SVGEGT. The CDR3 has 16 amino acids. CDR3 nucleotide sequence: TGTGCCAGCAGACTACTAGCGGGGGCCCTTTACAATGAGCAGTTCTTC. Amino acids: CASRLLAGALYNEQFF.

The chain joins TRBV4-3 to TRBJ2-6; D is uncertain. The CDR3 contains 18 residues. V was shortened by 0 bases and J by 1 base, with 13 bases between the two germline ends. The germline CDR1 and CDR2 sequences are LGHNA and YSLEER. The CDR3 reads CASSQDPTSRSGANVLTF. The CDR3 nucleotides read TGCGCCAGCAGCCAAGATCCAACATCGAGGTCTGGGGCCAACGTCCTGACTTTC.

The chain joins TRBV2 to TRBJ1-2, with a weak D call TRBD1 (6 bases). Germline V lookup: CDR1 SNHLY, CDR2 FYNNEI. The CDR3 length is 12 residues. V dropped 6 bases and J dropped 7 bases, with 12 bases sitting between them. The CDR3 sequence is CASSWTVTGYTF. In nucleotides, the CDR3 is TGTGCCAGCAGCTGGACAGTCACTGGCTACACCTTC.

The V call is TRBV28, the J call TRBJ2-6; D unresolved. With 3 bases removed from V and 0 bases from J, the gap between germline ends came to 9 bases. CDR1 and CDR2 from the germline V gene are MDHEN and SYDVKM. The CDR3 runs to 16 residues. The CDR3 sequence: CASSFVQNSGANVLTF. The CDR3 region has the DNA TGTGCCAGCAGTTTTGTCCAAAACTCTGGGGCCAACGTCCTGACTTTC.

The chain uses TRBV7-2 and TRBJ1-3, with D unclear. The germline V gene has CDR1 SGHTA and CDR2 FQGNSA. The CDR3 consists of 14 residues. V dropped 2 bases and J dropped 0 bases, with 5 bases sitting between them. The CDR3 DNA follows: TGTGCCAGCAGCTTACAGCTCTCTGGAAACACCATATATTTT. Its protein product is CASSLQLSGNTIYF.

There are a few counts of this clonotype. J is TRBJ1-2 and V is TRBV29-1; D unclear. Germline CDR1 reads SQVTM; CDR2 reads ANQGSEA. The CDR3 runs 13 residues. V shed 6 bases and J shed 5 bases, with 16 bases lying between them. CDR3 DNA: TGCAGCGTGTTGACAAGGCAGAGTTATGGCTACACCTTC. This gives the protein CSVLTRQSYGYTF.

This clonotype was detected a few times. This chain joins TRBV11-2 and TRBJ2-1; weak D call: TRBD2 (5 bases). The CDR3 has 15 residues. The ends were cut back, 1 base at V and 5 bases at J, with 12 bases in the middle. Germline V gene data show CDR1 as SGHAT and CDR2 as FQNNGV. CDR3 sequence: CASSLGSGSNNEQFF. For the CDR3, the DNA is TGTGCCAGCAGCTTAGGCTCTGGGAGCAACAATGAGCAGTTCTTC.

This chain uses TRBV7-2 with TRBJ2-6; 11 positions agree with TRBD1. Germline trimming cut 0 bases from V and 2 bases from J; bases unmatched to any gene: 3. Germline CDR1 SGHTA, CDR2 FQGNSA. The CDR3 spans 18 residues. The CDR3 bases are TGTGCCAGCAGCTTAGCGCGGGGACAGGGGGCTGGGGCCAACGTCCTGACTTTC. Translation: CASSLARGQGAGANVLTF.

The chain employs TRBV4-3 and TRBJ2-7, with D possibly TRBD2 on 5 matching bases. Trimming pared 4 bases from V and 0 bases from J, leaving 13 bases between. CDR1 and CDR2 from the germline V gene are LGHNA and YSLEER. This CDR3 region has 15 residues. The CDR3 DNA follows: TGCGCCAGCAGCCGCTCGAACCGGGACTCCTACGAGCAGTACTTC. It translates to CASSRSNRDSYEQYF.

V is TRBV7-9 and J is TRBJ2-3; D gene ambiguous. The germline CDR1 and CDR2 sequences are SEHNR and FQNEAQ (reference sequence). CDR3 size: 14 residues. V dropped 5 bases and J dropped 0 bases, with 9 bases sitting between them. CDR3 residues: CASSPFTSTDTQYF. CDR3 sequence (DNA): TGTGCCAGCAGCCCGTTTACTAGCACAGATACGCAGTATTTT. Variable domain in full (rest from reference TRBV7-9 and TRBJ2-3): DTGVSQNPRHKITKRGQNVTFRCDPISEHNRLYWYRQTLGQGPEFLTYFQNEAQLEKSRLLSDRFSAERPKGSFSTLEIQRTEQGDSAMYLCASSPFTSTDTQYFGPGTRLTVL.

Concerning this clonotype itself: One end of the junction is discordant with germline, which a read error may explain. The V call is TRBV5-1, the J call TRBJ2-7, with 8 bases that match TRBD2. CDR3 length equals 14 residues. The V gene's germline CDR1 is SGHRS and CDR2 YFSETQ. Here the CDR3 reads CASSWRGETYEQYF. CDR3 sequence (DNA): TGCGCCAGCAGCTGGCGGGGGGAAACCTATGAGCAGTACTTC.